Below, one T cell receptor (beta chain) is given with its context. Patients in Seattle were enrolled during active infection, then followed longitudinally. In the authors' workflow: Reference gene primer amplification gave nucleated cell count estimates. Produced via immunoSEQ multiplex PCR; TCRdb's table is partial and in-frame only. V, J and clone size are those of that table, while D and trimming were read from the DNA. The table shows 80,000 to 95,000 clones, with 80% to 90% occurring only once. This sample stems from a study of blood T cell repertoires in COVID-19. About the study: T cells, B-cell-depleted T cells, or PBMCs supplied cDNA or gDNA.

Germline values: CDR1 GTSNPN, CDR2 SVGIG (reference sequence). Losses at the gene ends were 5 bases for V and 6 bases for J; bases not matched to a gene: 10. The CDR3 length is 14 residues. The source is an elderly man with COVID-19, enrolled during active disease. The sample consisted of peripheral blood. This sequence joins TRBV30 and TRBJ1-5; 7 nucleotides agree with TRBD1. CDR3 residues: CAWGGQNPSQPQHF. CDR3 in DNA: TGTGCCTGGGGGGGACAGAACCCCAGTCAGCCCCAGCATTTT.